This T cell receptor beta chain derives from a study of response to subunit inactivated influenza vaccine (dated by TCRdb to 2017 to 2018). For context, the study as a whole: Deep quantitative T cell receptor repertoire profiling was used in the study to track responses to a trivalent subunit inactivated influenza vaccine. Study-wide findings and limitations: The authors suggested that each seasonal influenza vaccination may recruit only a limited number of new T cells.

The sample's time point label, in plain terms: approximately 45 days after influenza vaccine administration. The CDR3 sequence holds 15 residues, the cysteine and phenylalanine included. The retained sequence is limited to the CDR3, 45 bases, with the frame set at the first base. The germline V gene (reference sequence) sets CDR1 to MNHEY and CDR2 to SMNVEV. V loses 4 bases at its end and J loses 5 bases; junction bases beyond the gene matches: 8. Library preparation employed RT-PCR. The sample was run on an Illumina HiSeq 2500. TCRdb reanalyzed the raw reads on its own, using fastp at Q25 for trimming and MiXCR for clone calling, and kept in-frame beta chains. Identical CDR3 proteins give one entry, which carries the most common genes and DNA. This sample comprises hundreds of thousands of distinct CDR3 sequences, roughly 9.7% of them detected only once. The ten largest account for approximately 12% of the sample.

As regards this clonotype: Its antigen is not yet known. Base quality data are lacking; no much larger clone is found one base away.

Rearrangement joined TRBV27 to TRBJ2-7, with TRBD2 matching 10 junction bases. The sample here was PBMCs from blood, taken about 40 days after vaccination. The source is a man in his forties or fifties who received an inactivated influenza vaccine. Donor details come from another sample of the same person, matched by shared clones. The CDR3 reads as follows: CASSWSSGSGDEQYF. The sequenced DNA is TGTGCCAGCAGTTGGTCTAGCGGGAGCGGCGACGAGCAGTACTTC.